This T cell receptor beta chain was found in a study of cytomegalovirus exposure and HLA in healthy donors. Study findings and constraints: Several top significant clusters appeared, in a later analysis, to be linked to common viral pathogens.

As for this clone: Its specificity is not known.

The CDR3 has 14 amino acids. Germline V lookup: CDR1 SGHRS, CDR2 YFSETQ. Trimming shortened V by 0 bases and J by 7 bases, and 13 bases separated the two germline ends. Amplification used 60 Vbeta primers and 13 Jbeta primers. Here immunoSEQ multiplex PCR was the method, and the copy in TCRdb shows in-frame clones only, minus some. The profile shows about 140,000 clones, about 80% of them singletons. Sequencing used PBMCs. The chain is built from TRBV5-1 and TRBJ1-2; D may be TRBD1 (6 bases). This receptor was obtained from a male donor in good health and CMV-seropositive. Here the CDR3 reads CASSLGAGDGGYTF. The DNA of the CDR3 is TGCGCCAGCAGCTTGGGTGCAGGGGATGGTGGCTACACCTTC.